Shown below are 11 T cell receptor beta chains from a single sample sequenced in a study of T cells in Graves' hyperthyroidism and ophthalmopathy. The TCR beta CDR3 regions underwent amplification using RNA transcripts as the source. The TCR CDR3 first-round RT-PCR relied on the HTBI primer set. TCRdb called the multiplex PCR reads again in MiXCR, with one record for every CDR3 protein. The repertoire includes 650,000 to 850,000 distinct CDR3 sequences, approximately 18% of them detected once, and 16% sits in the top ten. Sequenced sample: blood. Receptors were obtained from a woman aged 45-65 years with Graves' hyperthyroidism that later progressed to Graves' ophthalmopathy.

As to this clonotype: One junction end disagrees with the germline gene, perhaps due to a read error. This chain links TRBV18 with TRBJ1-3, with D tentatively TRBD1 (5 bases). In germline, CDR1 is KGHSH, CDR2 LQKENI. The CDR3 sequence is 15 residues long. CDR3 in DNA: TGTGCCAGCACACCCTCCGGGACTCCCGGAAACACCATATATTTT. The encoded protein is CASTPSGTPGNTIYF.

The chain couples TRBV5-1 to TRBJ2-1, with TRBD1 as a possible D gene (7 bases). Germline loops: CDR1 SGHRS, CDR2 YFSETQ. The length of the CDR3 is 15 residues. V was cut by 3 bases and J by 3 bases, with 13 bases left in between. CDR3 in DNA: TGCGCCAGCAGCTGGGGGGACAGAGACTACAATGAGCAGTTCTTC. This encodes CASSWGDRDYNEQFF.

This chain joins TRBV6-1 and TRBJ2-7; TRBD1 aligns across 8 bases. The germline V gene encodes CDR1 MNHNS and CDR2 SASEGT. V lost 6 bases, J lost 0 bases, and 7 bases stayed unmatched. This CDR3 has 15 residues. Here the CDR3 DNA reads TGTGCCAGCAGCTTGGACAGGGAAACCTCCTACGAGCAGTACTTC. Protein product: CASSLDRETSYEQYF.

In its sample, this clonotype was seen a few times. CDR3 protein: CASSLGGSSNYGYTF. CDR3 sequence (DNA): TGTGCCAGCAGCTTAGGGGGCAGTTCTAACTATGGCTACACCTTC. The J gene is TRBJ1-2, the V gene TRBV11-2; D might be TRBD1 (5 bases). This CDR3 is 15 amino acids long. Trimming removed 1 base at V and 0 bases at J, with 9 bases between. In germline, CDR1 is SGHAT, CDR2 FQNNGV. The full variable domain, with the rest looked up from reference TRBV11-2 and TRBJ1-2, is EAGVAQSPRYKIIEKRQSVAFWCNPISGHATLYWYQQILGQGPKLLIQFQNNGVVDDSQLPKDRFSAERLKGVDSTLKIQPAKLEDSAVYLCASSLGGSSNYGYTFGSGTRLTVV.

This clonotype came up a few times. The V and J genes are TRBV7-3 and TRBJ2-2; 8 nucleotides line up with TRBD1. J gave up 5 bases and V 6 bases, and 5 bases lay outside the gene matches. Germline V CDR1 and CDR2: SGHTA, FQGTGA. CDR3 length equals 14 residues. The DNA of the CDR3 is TGTGCCAGCAGAGTCGGACAGGGTACCGGGGAGCTGTTTTTT. Translation: CASRVGQGTGELFF.

The V and J genes are TRBV20-1 and TRBJ2-7; the match to TRBD1 covers 11 bases. Germline V gene lookup returns CDR1 DFQATT and CDR2 SNEGSKA (reference sequence). Germline trimming cut 2 bases from V and 4 bases from J; bases unmatched to any gene: 22. The CDR3 sequence is 20 residues long. The CDR3 spells CSARYLSTDRGHLFGYEQYF. The CDR3 bases are TGCAGTGCTAGATACCTGTCCACGGACAGGGGGCATCTTTTTGGATACGAGCAGTACTTC.

Only a few counts were recorded for this clonotype. The chain combines TRBV2 with TRBJ2-1; D tentatively reads TRBD1 or TRBD2 (5 bases each). The germline V gene has CDR1 SNHLY and CDR2 FYNNEI. The CDR3 loop spans 15 amino acids. V dropped 4 bases and J dropped 8 bases, with 18 bases sitting between them. The CDR3 DNA reads TGTGCCAGCAGTGTCGACGGGGCAGGGAACGATGAGCAGTTCTTC. Translation: CASSVDGAGNDEQFF.

This clonotype was picked up many times. This chain joins TRBV4-1 and TRBJ1-2; 10 bases are shared with TRBD1. Germline trimming cut 1 base from V and 3 bases from J; bases unmatched to any gene: 5. There are 16 residues in the CDR3. Germline CDR1 and CDR2: MGHRA and YSYEKL. This CDR3 reads CASSQVFGTGDYGYTF. Here the CDR3 DNA reads TGCGCCAGCAGCCAAGTTTTCGGGACAGGGGACTATGGCTACACCTTC.

This clonotype was observed a few times. V is TRBV6-1 and J is TRBJ2-4; TRBD1 matches at 7 bases. The CDR3 consists of 16 residues. V was clipped by 5 bases and J by 0 bases; unmatched bases: 7. Germline CDR1 MNHNS, CDR2 SASEGT. The CDR3 DNA reads as TGTGCCAGCAGTCCCGGGACAGCCTTAGCCAAAAACATTCAGTACTTC. This translates into CASSPGTALAKNIQYF.

The CDR3 DNA is TGTGCCAGTAGTATCGGAGGGGGCCGGGACGGCCATCCTAACTATGGCTACACCTTC. Protein product: CASSIGGGRDGHPNYGYTF. V is TRBV19 and J is TRBJ1-2, with 7 bases aligning to TRBD1. The V segment lost 3 bases and the J segment 0 bases; nucleotides outside the gene matches: 16. Looked up from germline, CDR1 is LNHDA and CDR2 is SQIVND (reference sequence). The CDR3 spans 19 residues.

This clonotype was picked up a small number of times. The chain has TRBV4-1 and TRBJ1-5; no clear D gene. Germline V CDR1 and CDR2: MGHRA, YSYEKL. The CDR3 covers 16 residues. The ends were cut back, 1 base at V and 5 bases at J, with 15 bases in the middle. CDR3 region: CASSQGNGLGYQPQHF. Written as DNA, the CDR3 is TGCGCCAGCAGCCAAGGTAACGGGTTGGGGTATCAGCCCCAGCATTTT.